The 7 T cell receptor beta chains reported below all come from one sample, sequenced in a study of T cells in localized non-small cell lung cancer. Measured with immunoSEQ multiplex PCR; TCRdb has only the in-frame clones, and not every one. This table has 8,400 or so clones, around 87% appearing once. Sequences were derived from peripheral blood, sampled before any cancer treatment. Receptors originate from a male donor aged 60 or over with stage III lung adenocarcinoma.

This clone appeared a few times. The chain joins TRBV7-9 to TRBJ2-6; possible D gene TRBD2, 7 bases. The CDR3 has 16 amino acids. Trimming left V 3 bases short and J 0 bases short, with 9 bases between. The germline V gene has CDR1 SEHNR and CDR2 FQNEAQ (reference sequence). The CDR3 sequence: CASSLGGLSGANVLTF. The CDR3 DNA is TGTGCCAGCAGCTTGGGGGGGCTCTCTGGGGCCAACGTCCTGACTTTC.

The chain links TRBV9 to TRBJ2-7, with TRBD2 as a possible D gene (6 bases). CDR1 and CDR2 (germline): SGDLS, YYNGEE. This CDR3 contains 15 residues. V was trimmed by 0 bases and J by 3 bases, leaving 13 bases between them. The CDR3 loop reads CASSVGGTGIYEQYF. The DNA of the CDR3 is TGTGCCAGCAGCGTAGGCGGGACTGGCATCTACGAGCAGTACTTC.

This clone was seen just once. The chain links TRBV9 to TRBJ2-1; D is unresolved. There are 16 residues in the CDR3. The germline V and J ends were trimmed by 3 bases and 3 bases, with 16 bases remaining between them. Germline CDR1 reads SGDLS; CDR2 reads YYNGEE. CDR3 DNA: TGTGCCAGCAGCGCCCGAACATCCGTCCACTACAATGAGCAGTTCTTC. It yields the protein CASSARTSVHYNEQFF. Full variable domain (missing parts from reference TRBV9 and TRBJ2-1): DSGVTQTPKHLITATGQRVTLRCSPRSGDLSVYWYQQSLDQGLQFLIQYYNGEERAKGNILERFSAQQFPDLHSELNLSSLELGDSALYFCASSARTSVHYNEQFFGPGTRLTVL.

The genes are TRBV6-6 and TRBJ2-7; the match to TRBD2 covers 14 bases. V shed 6 bases and J 12 bases; nucleotides not matched to a gene: 10. There are 14 residues in the CDR3. From germline, CDR1 is MNHNY and CDR2 SVGAGI (reference sequence). CDR3 coding DNA: TGTGCCAGCAGATCGGGACTAGCGGGAGACCCGGGGTACTTC. Its protein product is CASRSGLAGDPGYF.

The chain uses TRBV6-5 and TRBJ2-1; no definite D call. CDR1 and CDR2 from the germline V gene are MNHEY and SVGAGI. V lost 0 bases to trimming and J lost 11 bases, with 8 bases between them. This CDR3 spans 12 amino acids. This CDR3 reads CASSYSGGQQFF. For the CDR3, the DNA is TGTGCCAGCAGTTACTCGGGCGGTCAGCAGTTCTTC.

The CDR3 spells CASSFATNTEAFF. The CDR3 DNA follows: TGTGCCAGCAGCTTCGCGACGAACACTGAAGCTTTCTTT. The chain couples TRBV5-5 to TRBJ1-1; no clear D gene. With 2 bases removed from V and 1 base from J, the gap between germline ends came to 6 bases. CDR3 length: 13 residues. CDR1 is SGHKS and CDR2 is YYEKEE in the germline V gene (reference sequence).

This chain joins TRBV27 and TRBJ1-3; 7 positions match TRBD1. The CDR3 runs to 15 residues. CDR1 is MNHEY, CDR2 SMNVEV, per germline (reference sequence). Trimming at V came to 5 bases and at J to 4 bases, leaving 8 bases not matched to a gene. This CDR3 is CASSPRGGFGNTIYF. DNA of the CDR3: TGTGCCAGCAGTCCCAGGGGGGGGTTCGGAAACACCATATATTTT.